The TCR beta chain described here comes from a study of siplizumab effects on memory and regulatory T cells. In regard to this clone: What it recognizes is unknown.

Clones were read by immunoSEQ multiplex PCR, and TCRdb kept only the in-frame ones, dropping some. The sample yields about 82,000 clones, approximately 90% seen once. Points from the study as a whole: Proliferating Tregs in siplizumab cultures were never verified as suppressive. The Treg-derived share of mappable alloreactive CD4+ clones averaged about 68% with siplizumab and under 30% in controls.

This CDR3 is built from 15 residues. CDR1 is LGHNA, CDR2 YNFKEQ, per germline. Trimming removed 4 bases from V and 0 bases from J, with 11 bases in between. Sequencing used Tregs sorted from blood. The receptor comes from a human donor in good health. The genes are TRBV4-2 and TRBJ2-3, with D uncertain. The CDR3 bases are TGTGCCAGCAGCCTCGCCAATCCCAGCACAGATACGCAGTATTTT. It encodes CASSLANPSTDTQYF.